This TCR beta chain is from a study of spatial heterogeneity in lung cancer. The time point here: sample taken at primary tumor resection. Donors were under 90 untreated early-stage non-small cell lung cancer patients. TCRdb re-called the 5' RACE reads with MiXCR, one entry per CDR3 protein. This table has under 4,000 distinct CDR3 sequences, approximately 9.2% appearing once. About this clonotype: The antigen is not known.

Overall study findings and caveats: Counts that tracked tumor mutation counts were those of expanded intratumoral alpha and beta TCRs.

CDR3 size: 16 residues. The V gene end was trimmed by 5 bases and the J gene end by 3 bases; junction bases not matched to a gene: 7. Germline assignment: CDR1 SGHAT and CDR2 FQNNGV. The specimen was lung tumor tissue, collected at surgery. The chain has TRBV11-2 and TRBJ2-1; the match to TRBD1 covers 10 bases. The sequence was collected from a male donor with early-stage non-small cell lung cancer. CDR3 loop: CASSPSGTGVYNEQFF. DNA for the CDR3: TGTGCCAGCAGCCCAAGTGGGACAGGGGTCTACAATGAGCAGTTCTTC.